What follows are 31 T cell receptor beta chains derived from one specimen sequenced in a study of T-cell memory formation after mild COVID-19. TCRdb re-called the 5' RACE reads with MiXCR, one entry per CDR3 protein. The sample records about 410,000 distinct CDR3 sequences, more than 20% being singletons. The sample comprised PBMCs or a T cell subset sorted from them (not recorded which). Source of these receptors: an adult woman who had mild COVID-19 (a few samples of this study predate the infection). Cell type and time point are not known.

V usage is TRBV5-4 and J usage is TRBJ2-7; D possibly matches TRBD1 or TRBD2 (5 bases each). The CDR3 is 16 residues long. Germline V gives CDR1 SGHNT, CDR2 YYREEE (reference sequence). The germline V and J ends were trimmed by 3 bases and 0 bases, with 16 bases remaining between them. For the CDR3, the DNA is TGTGCCAGCAGCTCCGGGACGGGGCCAAGCTCCTACGAGCAGTACTTC. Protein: CASSSGTGPSSYEQYF.

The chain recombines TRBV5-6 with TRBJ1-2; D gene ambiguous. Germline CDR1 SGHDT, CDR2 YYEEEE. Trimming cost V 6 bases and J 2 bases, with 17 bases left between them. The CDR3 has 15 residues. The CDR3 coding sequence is TGTGCCAGCACCCCCCAGGAGGGCATGAACTATGGCTACACCTTC. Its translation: CASTPQEGMNYGYTF.

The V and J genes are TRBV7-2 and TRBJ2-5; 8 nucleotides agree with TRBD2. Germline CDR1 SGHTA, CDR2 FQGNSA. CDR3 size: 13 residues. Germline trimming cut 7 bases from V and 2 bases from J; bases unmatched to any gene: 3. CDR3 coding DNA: TGTGCCAGCAAAACTAGCGGACAAGAGACCCAGTACTTC. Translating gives CASKTSGQETQYF.

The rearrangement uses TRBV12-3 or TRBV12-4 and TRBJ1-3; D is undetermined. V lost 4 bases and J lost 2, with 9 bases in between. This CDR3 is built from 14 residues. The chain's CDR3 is CASSSSAAGNTIYF. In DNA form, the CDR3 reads TGTGCCAGCAGTTCCTCCGCGGCTGGAAACACCATATATTTT.

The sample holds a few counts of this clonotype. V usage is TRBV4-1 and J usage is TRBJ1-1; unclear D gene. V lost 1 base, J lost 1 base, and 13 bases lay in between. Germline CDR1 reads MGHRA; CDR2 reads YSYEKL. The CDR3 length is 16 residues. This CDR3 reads CASSQGPGRTNTEAFF. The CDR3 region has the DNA TGCGCCAGCAGCCAAGGTCCAGGACGGACGAACACTGAAGCTTTCTTT.

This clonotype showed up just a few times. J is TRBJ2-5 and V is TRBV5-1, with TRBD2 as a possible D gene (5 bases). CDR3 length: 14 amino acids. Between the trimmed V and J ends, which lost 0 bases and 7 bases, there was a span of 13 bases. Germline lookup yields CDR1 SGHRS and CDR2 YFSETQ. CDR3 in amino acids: CASSLEPAAGTQYF. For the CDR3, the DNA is TGCGCCAGCAGCTTGGAACCAGCGGCCGGGACCCAGTACTTC.

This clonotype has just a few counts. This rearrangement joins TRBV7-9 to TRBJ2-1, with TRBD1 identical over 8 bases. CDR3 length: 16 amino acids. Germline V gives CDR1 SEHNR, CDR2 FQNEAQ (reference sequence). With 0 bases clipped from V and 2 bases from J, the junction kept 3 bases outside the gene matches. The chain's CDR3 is CASSLAGQGTYNEQFF. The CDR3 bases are TGTGCCAGCAGCTTAGCCGGACAGGGAACCTACAATGAGCAGTTCTTC.

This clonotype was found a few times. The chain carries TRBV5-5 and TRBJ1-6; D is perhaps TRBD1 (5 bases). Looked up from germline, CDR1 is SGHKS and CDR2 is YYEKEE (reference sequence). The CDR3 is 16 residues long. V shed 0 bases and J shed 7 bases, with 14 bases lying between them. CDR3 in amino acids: CASSLGVRDDNSPLHF. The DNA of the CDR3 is TGTGCCAGCAGCTTGGGGGTCCGGGACGACAATTCACCCCTCCACTTT.

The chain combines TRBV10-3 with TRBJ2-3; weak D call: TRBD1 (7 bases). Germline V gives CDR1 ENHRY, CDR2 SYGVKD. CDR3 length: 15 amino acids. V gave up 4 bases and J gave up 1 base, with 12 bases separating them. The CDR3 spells CAISAGDSGTDTQYF. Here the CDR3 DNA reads TGTGCCATCAGTGCGGGGGACAGTGGCACAGATACGCAGTATTTT.

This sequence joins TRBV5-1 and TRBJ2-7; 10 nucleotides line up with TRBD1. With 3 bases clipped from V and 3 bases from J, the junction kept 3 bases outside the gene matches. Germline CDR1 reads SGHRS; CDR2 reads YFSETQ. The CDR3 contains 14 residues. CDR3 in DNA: TGCGCCAGCAGCTGGGGACAGGGGATCTACGAGCAGTACTTC. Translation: CASSWGQGIYEQYF. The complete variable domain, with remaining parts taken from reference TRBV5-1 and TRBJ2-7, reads KAGVTQTPRYLIKTRGQQVTLSCSPISGHRSVSWYQQTPGQGLQFLFEYFSETQRNKGNFPGRFSGRQFSNSRSEMNVSTLELGDSALYLCASSWGQGIYEQYFGPGTRLTVT.

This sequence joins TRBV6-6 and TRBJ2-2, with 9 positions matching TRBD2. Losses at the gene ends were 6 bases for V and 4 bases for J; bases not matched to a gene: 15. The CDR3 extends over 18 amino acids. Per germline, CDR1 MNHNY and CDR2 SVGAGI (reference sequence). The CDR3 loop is CASSPPLSGSGSTGELFF. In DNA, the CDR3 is TGTGCCAGCAGCCCCCCCCTTAGCGGGAGCGGTAGCACCGGGGAGCTGTTTTTT.

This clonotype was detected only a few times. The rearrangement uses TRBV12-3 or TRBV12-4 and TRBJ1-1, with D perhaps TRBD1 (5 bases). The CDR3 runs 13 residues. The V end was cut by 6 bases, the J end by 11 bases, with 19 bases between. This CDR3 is CASSSDLGRGAFF. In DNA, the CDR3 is TGTGCCAGCAGCTCAGACTTAGGCCGGGGGGCTTTCTTT.

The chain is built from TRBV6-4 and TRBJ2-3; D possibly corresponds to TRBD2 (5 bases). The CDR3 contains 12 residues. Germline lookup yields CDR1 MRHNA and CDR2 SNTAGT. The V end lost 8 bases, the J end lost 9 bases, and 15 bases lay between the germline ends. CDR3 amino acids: CASGERSGTQYF. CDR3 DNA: TGTGCCAGCGGCGAGCGGTCCGGAACGCAGTATTTT.

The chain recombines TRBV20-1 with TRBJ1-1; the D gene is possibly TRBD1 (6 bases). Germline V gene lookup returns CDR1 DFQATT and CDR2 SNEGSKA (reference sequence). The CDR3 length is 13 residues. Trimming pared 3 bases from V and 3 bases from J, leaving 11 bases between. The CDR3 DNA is TGCAGTGCTAGTTCGGGGGCGTACACTGAAGCTTTCTTT. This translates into CSASSGAYTEAFF.

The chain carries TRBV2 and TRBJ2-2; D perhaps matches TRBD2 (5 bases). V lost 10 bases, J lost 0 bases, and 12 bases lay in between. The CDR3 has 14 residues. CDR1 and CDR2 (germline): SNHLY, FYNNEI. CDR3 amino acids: CAKKGVSNTGELFF. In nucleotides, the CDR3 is TGTGCCAAAAAGGGAGTCTCGAACACCGGGGAGCTGTTTTTT.

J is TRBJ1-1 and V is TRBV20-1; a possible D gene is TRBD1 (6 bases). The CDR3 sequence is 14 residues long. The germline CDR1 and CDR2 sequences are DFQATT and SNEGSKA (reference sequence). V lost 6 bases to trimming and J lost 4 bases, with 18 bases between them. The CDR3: CSAQKGGRTTEAFF. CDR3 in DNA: TGCAGTGCCCAAAAAGGGGGGCGGACCACTGAAGCTTTCTTT.

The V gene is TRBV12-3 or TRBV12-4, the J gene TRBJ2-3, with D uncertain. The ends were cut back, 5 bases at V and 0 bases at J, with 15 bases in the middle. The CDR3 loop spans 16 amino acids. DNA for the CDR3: TGTGCCAGCAGTGGCCCGACTCGGCCTAGCACAGATACGCAGTATTTT. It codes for CASSGPTRPSTDTQYF.

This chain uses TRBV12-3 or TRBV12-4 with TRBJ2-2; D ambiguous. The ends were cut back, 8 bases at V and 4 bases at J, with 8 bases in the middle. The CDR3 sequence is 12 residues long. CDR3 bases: TGTGCCAGCCTGCGGAGCACCGGGGAGCTGTTTTTT. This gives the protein CASLRSTGELFF.

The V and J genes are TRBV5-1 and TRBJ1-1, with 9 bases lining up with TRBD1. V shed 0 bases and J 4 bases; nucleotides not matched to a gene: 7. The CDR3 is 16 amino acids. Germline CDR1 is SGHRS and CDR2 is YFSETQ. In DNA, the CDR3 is TGCGCCAGCAGCTTGGGAACAGGGGGCTGGAGCACTGAAGCTTTCTTT. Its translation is CASSLGTGGWSTEAFF.

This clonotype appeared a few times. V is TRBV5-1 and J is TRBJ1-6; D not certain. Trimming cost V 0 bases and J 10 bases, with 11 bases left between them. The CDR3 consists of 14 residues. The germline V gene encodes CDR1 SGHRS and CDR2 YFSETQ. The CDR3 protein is CASSLDGAGSPLHF. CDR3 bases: TGCGCCAGCAGCTTGGACGGTGCCGGCTCACCCCTCCACTTT.

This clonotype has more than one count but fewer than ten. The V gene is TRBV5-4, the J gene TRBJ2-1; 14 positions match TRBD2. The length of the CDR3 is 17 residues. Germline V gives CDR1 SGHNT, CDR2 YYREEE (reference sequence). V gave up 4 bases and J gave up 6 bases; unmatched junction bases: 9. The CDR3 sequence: CASSPGLAGVEANEQFF. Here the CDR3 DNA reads TGTGCCAGCAGCCCGGGACTAGCGGGGGTTGAGGCCAATGAGCAGTTCTTC.

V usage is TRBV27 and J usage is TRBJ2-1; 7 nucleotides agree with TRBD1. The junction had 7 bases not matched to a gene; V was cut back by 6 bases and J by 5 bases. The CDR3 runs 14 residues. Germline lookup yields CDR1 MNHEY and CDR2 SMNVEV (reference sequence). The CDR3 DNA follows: TGTGCCAGCAGGAGTTGGGACAGAGACAATGAGCAGTTCTTC. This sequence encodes CASRSWDRDNEQFF.

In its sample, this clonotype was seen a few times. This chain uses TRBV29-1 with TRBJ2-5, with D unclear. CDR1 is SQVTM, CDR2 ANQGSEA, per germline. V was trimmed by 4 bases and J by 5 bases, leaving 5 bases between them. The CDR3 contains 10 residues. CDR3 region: CSVGRETQYF. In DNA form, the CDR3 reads TGCAGCGTTGGACGGGAGACCCAGTACTTC.

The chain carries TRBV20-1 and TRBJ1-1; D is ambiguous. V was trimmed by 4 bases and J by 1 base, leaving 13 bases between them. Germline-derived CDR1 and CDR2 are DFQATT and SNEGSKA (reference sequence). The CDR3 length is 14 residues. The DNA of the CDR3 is TGCAGTGCTATTGATCACGGATCGAACACTGAAGCTTTCTTT. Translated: CSAIDHGSNTEAFF.

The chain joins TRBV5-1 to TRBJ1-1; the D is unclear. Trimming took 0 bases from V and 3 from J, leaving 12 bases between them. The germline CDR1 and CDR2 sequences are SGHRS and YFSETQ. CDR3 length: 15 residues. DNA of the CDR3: TGCGCCAGCAGCTTGGAATGGGGAAGAGACACTGAAGCTTTCTTT. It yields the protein CASSLEWGRDTEAFF.

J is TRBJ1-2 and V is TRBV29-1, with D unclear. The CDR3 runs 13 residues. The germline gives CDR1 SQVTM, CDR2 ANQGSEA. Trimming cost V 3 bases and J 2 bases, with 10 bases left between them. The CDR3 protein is CSVDRPINYGYTF. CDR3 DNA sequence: TGCAGCGTTGACCGACCGATCAACTATGGCTACACCTTC.

In DNA, the CDR3 is TGTGCCAGCAGTGAAGTTGAGACTAGCGGTTTTTACAATGAGCAGTTCTTC. Encoded protein: CASSEVETSGFYNEQFF. The genes are TRBV6-1 and TRBJ2-1, with TRBD2 matching 9 bases. Germline lookup yields CDR1 MNHNS and CDR2 SASEGT. The CDR3 has 17 residues. V lost 1 base, J lost 4 bases, and 8 bases stayed unmatched.

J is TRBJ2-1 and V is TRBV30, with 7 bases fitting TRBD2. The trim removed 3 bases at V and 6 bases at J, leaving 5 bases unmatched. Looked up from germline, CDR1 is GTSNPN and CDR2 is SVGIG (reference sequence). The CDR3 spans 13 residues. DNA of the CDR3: TGTGCCTGGAGCGGCGGGGGTACCAATGAGCAGTTCTTC. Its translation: CAWSGGGTNEQFF.

The CDR3 region is CASSDSDRGNTEAFF. Written as DNA, the CDR3 is TGTGCCAGCAGCGACTCGGACAGGGGAAACACTGAAGCTTTCTTT. The chain has TRBV7-9 and TRBJ1-1; 9 bases line up with TRBD1. The V segment lost 5 bases and the J segment 2 bases; nucleotides outside the gene matches: 6. CDR1 and CDR2 from the germline V gene are SEHNR and FQNEAQ (reference sequence). The CDR3 length is 15 residues.

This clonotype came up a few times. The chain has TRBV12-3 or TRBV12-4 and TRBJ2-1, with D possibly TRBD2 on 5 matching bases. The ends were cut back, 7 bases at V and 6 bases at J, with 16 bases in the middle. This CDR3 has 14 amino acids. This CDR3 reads CASTPPGYGNEQFF. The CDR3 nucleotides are TGTGCCAGCACCCCTCCGGGGTATGGCAATGAGCAGTTCTTC.

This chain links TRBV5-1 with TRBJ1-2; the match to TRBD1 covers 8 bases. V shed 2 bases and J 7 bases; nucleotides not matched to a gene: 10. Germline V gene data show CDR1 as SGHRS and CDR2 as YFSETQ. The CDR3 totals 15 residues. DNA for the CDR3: TGCGCCAGCAGCTTAACAGGGGGATCTTCCGTTGGCTACACCTTC. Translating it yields CASSLTGGSSVGYTF.